One sample yielded the 2 T cell receptor beta chains listed below, sequenced in a study of T cells in narcolepsy. The method was immunoSEQ multiplex PCR; TCRdb's version includes in-frame clones alone and lacks a portion of them. The sample has approximately 16,000 clones; 55% to 75% are singletons. Specimen: CD45RA- memory CD8+ T cells from PBMCs. These receptor sequences come from a human donor with narcolepsy.

This clone has only a few counts. V gene TRBV7-9 combines with J gene TRBJ2-7; TRBD1 matches at 9 bases. The CDR3 runs 14 residues. Germline lookup yields CDR1 SEHNR and CDR2 FQNEAQ (reference sequence). V lost 5 bases, J lost 5 bases, and 7 bases stayed unmatched. DNA for the CDR3: TGTGCCAGCAGCGTACCTGGACAGGGGAACGAGCAGTACTTC. Translation gives CASSVPGQGNEQYF.

This chain connects TRBV5-6 to TRBJ2-1; D is ambiguous. The V end was cut by 0 bases, the J end by 0 bases, with 10 bases between. This CDR3 is built from 16 residues. CDR1 and CDR2 from the germline V gene are SGHDT and YYEEEE. The CDR3 loop is CASSLGPVSSYNEQFF. In DNA, the CDR3 is TGTGCCAGCAGCTTGGGGCCGGTAAGCTCCTACAATGAGCAGTTCTTC.